This record looks at one T cell receptor (beta chain) sequence and its context. The data belong to a study of control samples from healthy donors and cancer patients. The CDR3 is 16 residues long. From germline, CDR1 is LNHNV and CDR2 YYDKDF (reference sequence). V was clipped by 1 base and J by 3 bases; unmatched bases: 6. Profiled with immunoSEQ multiplex PCR; TCRdb holds only in-frame clones, not every one. Of some 150,000 clones listed, 90% to 95% were seen once; the top ten hold about 1.6%. The chain links TRBV15 to TRBJ1-5; 7 bases agree with TRBD1. The TCR was taken from a woman aged 30 to 39 in good health. Input material: blood. CDR3 DNA sequence: TGTGCCACCAGCAGAGGAGGCAGGGGGAACAATCAGCCCCAGCATTTT. Encoded protein: CATSRGGRGNNQPQHF.